A selection of T cell receptor beta chains follows, all from one sample in a study of blood T cells in healthy people across ages. TCRdb reprocessed the 5' RACE reads via MiXCR and lists one record per CDR3 protein. The repertoire has over 700,000 distinct CDR3 sequences, approximately 55% of them found once; the top ten carry roughly 37%. The specimen sequenced was blood. Every receptor here comes from a man at least 80 years old in good health. Each CDR3 is given with its conserved first and last residue. The D gene is left open where the match is weak. Clone size is stated in some rows and not others, as once, few, many or a class when expanded.

clone_size j_call d_call cdr3_length v_call cdr3_aa cdr3_nt
. TRBJ1-5 . 15 TRBV2 CASSETGVSNQPQHF TGTGCCAGCAGTGAGACTGGGGTGAGCAATCAGCCCCAGCATTTT
. TRBJ2-5 TRBD2 14 TRBV29-1 CSVRSGRAAETQYF TGCAGCGTCCGGAGCGGGAGGGCCGCCGAGACCCAGTACTTC
. TRBJ2-3 . 15 TRBV5-4 CASSRWGFNTDTQYF TGTGCCAGCAGCAGGTGGGGTTTCAACACAGATACGCAGTATTTT
. TRBJ1-1 . 15 TRBV6-2/TRBV6-3 CASSYEGTMNTEAFF TGTGCCAGCAGTTACGAGGGGACAATGAACACTGAAGCTTTCTTT
few TRBJ2-5 . 13 TRBV6-2/TRBV6-3 CATLEALRETQYF TGTGCCACCCTAGAGGCGTTAAGGGAGACCCAGTACTTC
. TRBJ1-4 TRBD1 13 TRBV7-8 CASRDRGNEKLFF TGTGCCAGCCGGGACAGGGGGAATGAAAAACTGTTTTTT
once TRBJ2-1 TRBD1 19 TRBV3-1 CASSHRKDRESGSYNEQFF TGTGCCAGCAGCCACCGAAAGGACAGGGAATCGGGCTCCTACAATGAGCAGTTCTTC
. TRBJ2-3 TRBD2 15 TRBV6-5 CASSLAGGTAPYAYF TGTGCCAGCAGTTTGGCGGGAGGGACAGCACCATACGCGTATTTT
. TRBJ2-3 . 14 TRBV28 CASSFSLGADTQYF TGTGCCAGCAGTTTTTCCCTCGGGGCAGATACGCAGTATTTT
many TRBJ2-6 . 16 TRBV4-1 CASSQEGVSGANVLTF TGCGCCAGCAGCCAAGAAGGGGTATCTGGGGCCAACGTCCTGACTTTC
. TRBJ1-1 TRBD1 13 TRBV7-2 CASSPGTGREAFF TGTGCCAGCAGCCCTGGGACAGGGAGAGAAGCTTTCTTT
few TRBJ1-2 . 16 TRBV5-1 CASSLGAPQENYGYTF TGCGCCAGCAGCTTGGGGGCCCCACAGGAGAACTATGGCTACACCTTC
. TRBJ2-3 TRBD2 15 TRBV10-3 CAISTSGGTTDTQYF TGTGCCATCAGTACCAGCGGGGGAACCACAGATACGCAGTATTTT
few TRBJ1-1 TRBD1 13 TRBV29-1 CSVARQGDTEAFF TGCAGCGTCGCTCGCCAGGGGGATACTGAAGCTTTCTTT
. TRBJ2-5 . 13 TRBV10-3 CAISEQGEETQYF TGTGCCATCAGTGAGCAGGGAGAAGAGACCCAGTACTTC
. TRBJ2-1 . 12 TRBV10-3 CASLGDYNEQFF TGTGCCAGCCTCGGAGATTACAATGAGCAGTTCTTC
. TRBJ2-7 TRBD2 13 TRBV3-1 CASTTGGKQEQYF TGTGCCAGCACCACGGGAGGAAAACAGGAGCAGTACTTC
. TRBJ2-3 . 15 TRBV20-1 CSARDLDWTTDTQYF TGCAGTGCTAGAGATCTCGACTGGACCACAGATACGCAGTATTTT
. TRBJ1-2 . 14 TRBV18 CASSPPERSYGYTF TGTGCCAGCTCACCACCCGAGCGATCCTATGGCTACACCTTC
few TRBJ2-5 . 17 TRBV7-3 CASSLTGARINQETQYF TGTGCCAGCAGCTTAACGGGGGCTAGGATAAACCAAGAGACCCAGTACTTC
. TRBJ2-5 . 11 TRBV20-1 CSAGLLETQYF TGCAGTGCTGGCCTCCTAGAGACCCAGTACTTC
. TRBJ2-7 TRBD1 16 TRBV27 CASSLSWTGAPYEQYF TGTGCCAGCAGTTTGTCCTGGACAGGGGCTCCCTACGAGCAGTACTTC
. TRBJ2-3 . 14 TRBV7-9 CASTQKGEVRYAYF TGTGCCAGCACCCAAAAGGGAGAGGTCAGATACGCGTATTTT
few TRBJ2-5 TRBD2 15 TRBV7-2 CASSTGTSGSDRQYF TGTGCCAGCAGCACCGGGACTAGCGGGAGTGACCGCCAGTACTTC
. TRBJ1-1 . 14 TRBV6-1 CASSEARVNSEAFF TGTGCCAGCAGTGAAGCTCGGGTGAACTCTGAAGCTTTCTTT
few TRBJ2-7 TRBD1 16 TRBV6-5 CASSYSQGSSSYEQYF TGTGCCAGCAGTTACTCACAGGGGTCGAGCTCCTACGAGCAGTACTTC
. TRBJ2-7 . 13 TRBV2 CASSEGATYEQYF TGTGCCAGCAGTGAAGGCGCGACCTACGAGCAGTACTTC
few TRBJ2-7 . 15 TRBV5-1 CASSLVDRTSYEQYF TGCGCCAGCAGCTTGGTTGACAGGACCTCCTACGAGCAGTACTTC
. TRBJ2-7 TRBD2 14 TRBV12-3/TRBV12-4 CASSFTGTSSEQYF TGTGCCAGCAGCTTTACCGGGACTAGCAGTGAGCAGTACTTC
few TRBJ2-3 . 18 TRBV5-6 CASSLGGGQPWRHRDAYF TGTGCCAGCAGCTTGGGGGGGGGACAACCCTGGAGGCACAGAGACGCGTATTTT
. TRBJ2-1 TRBD2 15 TRBV7-9 CASRPSLAGNNEQFF TGTGCCAGCAGGCCATCACTAGCGGGAAACAATGAGCAGTTCTTC
. TRBJ2-7 . 16 TRBV28 CASRSRPGAISHEQYF TGTGCCAGCAGATCCCGCCCGGGGGCTATATCTCACGAGCAGTACTTC
. TRBJ1-2 . 14 TRBV2 CASSEAGALGGYTF TGTGCCAGCAGTGAGGCCGGCGCCTTGGGTGGCTACACCTTC
few TRBJ2-3 . 16 TRBV12-3/TRBV12-4 CASSPRVVAGARYAYF TGTGCCAGCAGTCCAAGGGTAGTAGCAGGGGCCAGATACGCGTATTTT
. TRBJ1-2 . 15 TRBV7-9 CASSLVEQGPYGYTF TGTGCCAGCAGCTTAGTAGAACAGGGACCATATGGCTACACCTTC
. TRBJ2-1 . 13 TRBV7-9 CASSLRGGHEQFF TGTGCCAGCAGCTTAAGGGGGGGGCATGAGCAGTTCTTC
. TRBJ2-5 . 16 TRBV9 CASTRLGGITYNEQYF TGTGCCAGCACCAGACTCGGGGGCATCACCTACAATGAGCAGTACTTC
. TRBJ2-7 . 13 TRBV7-2 CATGGGYSYEQYF TGTGCCACAGGCGGCGGGTACTCCTACGAGCAGTACTTC
. TRBJ1-2 . 11 TRBV12-3/TRBV12-4 CASSSPNGYTF TGTGCCAGCAGTTCCCCTAACGGCTACACCTTC
. TRBJ2-5 TRBD1 18 TRBV24-1 CATSDVRDRGVGQETQYF TGTGCCACCAGTGATGTCCGGGACAGGGGTGTCGGTCAAGAGACCCAGTACTTC
many TRBJ2-7 TRBD1 13 TRBV29-1 CSVEVSGGGEQYF TGCAGCGTTGAAGTCTCAGGGGGCGGCGAGCAGTACTTC
. TRBJ2-7 . 12 TRBV20-1 CSARDNGYEQYF TGCAGTGCTAGAGATAACGGGTACGAGCAGTACTTC
. TRBJ2-1 . 14 TRBV20-1 CSARDGASYDEQFF TGCAGTGCTAGAGATGGGGCTAGCTATGATGAGCAGTTCTTC
few TRBJ1-2 . 15 TRBV5-1 CASSTGDPLTGGYTF TGCGCCAGCAGCACCGGGGACCCACTAACGGGTGGCTACACCTTC
once TRBJ1-4 . 19 TRBV7-9 CASSAFPGQPIATNEKLFF TGTGCCAGCAGCGCTTTTCCCGGACAGCCAATAGCAACTAATGAAAAACTGTTTTTT
. TRBJ2-7 . 11 TRBV10-3 CAISADSEQYF TGTGCCATCAGTGCCGACTCCGAGCAGTACTTC
. TRBJ2-7 TRBD2 14 TRBV20-1 CSASGAGGNYEQYF TGCAGTGCTAGTGGGGCGGGAGGTAACTACGAGCAGTACTTC
few TRBJ2-1 TRBD2 16 TRBV5-6 CASSGGLAGDMDEQFF TGTGCCAGCAGCGGGGGACTAGCGGGAGACATGGATGAGCAGTTCTTC
. TRBJ2-5 TRBD2 14 TRBV27 CASSFGAGVETQYF TGTGCCAGCAGTTTTGGTGCGGGAGTCGAGACCCAGTACTTC
. TRBJ2-1 TRBD2 16 TRBV12-3/TRBV12-4 CASSHSGGSSYNEQFF TGTGCCAGCAGCCATAGCGGGGGAAGCTCCTACAATGAGCAGTTCTTC
. TRBJ2-3 . 15 TRBV11-2 CASSERRVGHRDAYF TGTGCCAGCAGCGAGAGGCGGGTAGGGCACAGAGACGCGTATTTT
. TRBJ2-7 TRBD2 13 TRBV2 CASSAGGFGEQYF TGTGCCAGCAGCGCGGGGGGCTTTGGGGAGCAGTACTTC
. TRBJ2-1 . 13 TRBV6-2/TRBV6-3 CASRGSAYNEQFF TGTGCCAGCAGGGGGTCTGCCTACAATGAGCAGTTCTTC
. TRBJ1-5 . 12 TRBV27 CASGPSNQPQHF TGTGCCAGCGGGCCTAGCAATCAGCCCCAGCATTTT
many TRBJ2-7 . 14 TRBV11-2 CASSLDPGSYEQYF TGTGCCAGCAGCTTAGATCCTGGATCCTACGAGCAGTACTTC
. TRBJ2-5 . 14 TRBV20-1 CSASRAGYGETQYF TGCAGTGCTAGTCGGGCAGGGTACGGCGAGACCCAGTACTTC
few TRBJ1-6 . 15 TRBV7-2 CASSPLWGDNSPLHF TGTGCCAGCAGCCCCCTTTGGGGGGACAATTCACCCCTCCACTTT
few TRBJ2-3 . 11 TRBV29-1 CSVTRTDTQYF TGCAGCGTTACCCGCACAGATACGCAGTATTTT